The clone carrying this TCR beta chain occurred a few times. Combining a sample-barcoded 5' primer with a J-beta primer mix, a second PCR ran for roughly 6 to 12 cycles. Each CDR3 protein is one row after TCRdb ran MiXCR on the 5' RACE reads. The data show around 1,000,000 distinct CDR3 sequences, approximately 25% seen once. The CDR3 spans 14 residues. Per germline, CDR1 SEHNR and CDR2 FQNEAQ (reference sequence). The data are from a study of blood T cells in healthy people across ages. These data were also filed under a second study, of T cells of mothers and their children.

The sequence was collected from a girl under 10 years old in good health. The sequenced sample was blood. The chain joins TRBV7-9 to TRBJ2-5; 8 bases map to TRBD2. The closer fit of TRBJ2-7 to the DNA end suggests the J call may be wrong. As DNA, the CDR3 is TGTGCCAGCAGCTTACCGGGAGGGCCCCACGAGCAGTACTTC. Protein product: CASSLPGGPHEQYF.